Below, 23 T cell receptor beta chains from the same sample are listed, as sequenced in a study of cytomegalovirus exposure and HLA in healthy donors. It was with 60 Vbeta and 13 Jbeta primers that the PCR ran. Clones were read by immunoSEQ multiplex PCR, and TCRdb kept only the in-frame ones, dropping some. This table has 150,000 or so clones, 74% appearing once. The sequenced sample was PBMCs. All receptors derive from a man aged 18 to 29 in good health and CMV-seropositive.

This chain links TRBV7-2 with TRBJ1-4, with D possibly TRBD1 on 6 matching bases. Looked up from germline, CDR1 is SGHTA and CDR2 is FQGNSA. V was pared by 7 bases and J by 5 bases, with 14 bases between. The CDR3 covers 14 residues. The CDR3: CASNEQGPNEKLFF. The CDR3 DNA sequence: TGTGCCAGCAACGAACAGGGACCCAATGAAAAACTGTTTTTT.

The chain uses TRBV29-1 and TRBJ1-3, with no clear D. CDR3 size: 13 residues. Germline loops: CDR1 SQVTM, CDR2 ANQGSEA. With 4 bases removed from V and 8 bases from J, the gap between germline ends came to 15 bases. The CDR3 loop is CSVGLFEADTIYF. In nucleotides, the CDR3 is TGCAGCGTTGGTTTGTTTGAAGCGGACACCATATATTTT. Based on the CDR3 plus reference TRBV29-1 and TRBJ1-3, the full variable domain is SAVISQKPSRDICQRGTSLTIQCQVDSQVTMMFWYRQQPGQSLTLIATANQGSEATYESGFVIDKFPISRPNLTFSTLTVSNMSPEDSSIYLCSVGLFEADTIYFGEGSWLTVV.

As DNA, the CDR3 is TGTGCCAGCCGTGCGGGGAACACAGATACGCAGTATTTT. Protein sequence: CASRAGNTDTQYF. The gene calls are TRBV11-2 and TRBJ2-3, with a tentative D call TRBD2 (6 bases). V was cut by 8 bases and J by 2 bases, with 11 bases left in between. The CDR3 runs to 13 residues. Per germline, CDR1 SGHAT and CDR2 FQNNGV. The whole variable domain, remainder taken from reference TRBV11-2 and TRBJ2-3, is EAGVAQSPRYKIIEKRQSVAFWCNPISGHATLYWYQQILGQGPKLLIQFQNNGVVDDSQLPKDRFSAERLKGVDSTLKIQPAKLEDSAVYLCASRAGNTDTQYFGPGTRLTVL.

The chain combines TRBV2 with TRBJ2-5; 10 positions match TRBD2. The junction had 4 bases not matched to a gene; V was cut back by 6 bases and J by 0 bases. The germline gives CDR1 SNHLY, CDR2 FYNNEI. The CDR3 contains 15 residues. CDR3 DNA sequence: TGTGCCAGCAGGCCACTAGCGGGGAACCAAGAGACCCAGTACTTC. This encodes CASRPLAGNQETQYF.

This rearrangement joins TRBV19 to TRBJ1-4; the match to TRBD1 covers 8 bases. Germline CDR1 is LNHDA and CDR2 is SQIVND (reference sequence). The length of the CDR3 is 14 residues. Trimming at V came to 1 base and at J to 10 bases, leaving 5 bases not matched to a gene. The DNA of the CDR3 is TGTGCCAGTAGTATAGGAGGACAGGGCGGAAAACTGTTTTTT. This encodes CASSIGGQGGKLFF.

This clone was seen only a few times. This chain connects TRBV7-9 to TRBJ1-4; tentatively, D is TRBD1 (5 bases). Per the germline V gene, CDR1 is SEHNR and CDR2 is FQNEAQ (reference sequence). Trimming removed 3 bases from V and 11 bases from J, with 10 bases in between. The CDR3 runs to 12 residues. CDR3 bases: TGTGCCAGCAGCTTGGGAGGGGACAAACTGTTTTTT. Amino acid sequence: CASSLGGDKLFF.

This chain's CDR3 is CASSLPRLYGYTF. In DNA form, the CDR3 reads TGTGCCAGCAGTTTACCCAGGCTCTATGGCTACACCTTC. V usage is TRBV28 and J usage is TRBJ1-2; D gene unclear. CDR3 length: 13 amino acids. V was cut by 2 bases and J by 4 bases, with 8 bases left in between. CDR1 and CDR2 (germline): MDHEN, SYDVKM.

This chain uses TRBV5-5 with TRBJ1-1; D remains unclear. Trimming pared 4 bases from V and 3 bases from J, leaving 19 bases between. The germline V gene has CDR1 SGHKS and CDR2 YYEKEE (reference sequence). The CDR3 loop spans 16 amino acids. Written as DNA, the CDR3 is TGTGCCAGCAGCCTGGATTGGGCCAGCCGTCACACTGAAGCTTTCTTT. Protein sequence: CASSLDWASRHTEAFF.

This chain connects TRBV12-5 to TRBJ2-1; 8 bases are a match to TRBD2. The CDR3 is made up of 14 amino acids. Unmatched junction bases numbered 9, after V lost 7 bases and J lost 7 bases. Per germline, CDR1 LGHNT and CDR2 FRNRAP. The DNA of the CDR3 is TGTGCTAGTGCCCCGTACGGGAGGGGAAATGAGCAGTTCTTC. Encoded protein: CASAPYGRGNEQFF.

This clone was seen just once. This chain joins TRBV6-5 and TRBJ2-7, with TRBD1 matching 10 bases. J was trimmed by 1 base and V by 6 bases; bases with no gene match: 3. This CDR3 contains 14 residues. Germline V CDR1 and CDR2: MNHEY, SVGAGI. This chain's CDR3 is CASRGQGSSYEQYF. The CDR3 coding sequence is TGTGCCAGCAGGGGACAGGGGAGTTCCTACGAGCAGTACTTC.

This chain links TRBV9 with TRBJ1-4; 7 nucleotides agree with TRBD1. V was pared by 4 bases and J by 5 bases, with 8 bases of the junction left unmatched. The germline V gene encodes CDR1 SGDLS and CDR2 YYNGEE. The CDR3 consists of 15 residues. CDR3 DNA: TGTGCCAGCAGCTTCTCCGGGACAGTCAATGAAAAACTGTTTTTT. It specifies CASSFSGTVNEKLFF.

The chain joins TRBV6-4 to TRBJ1-2; no clear D gene. This CDR3 has 14 amino acids. Trimming removed 6 bases from V and 0 bases from J, with 11 bases in between. In germline, CDR1 is MRHNA, CDR2 SNTAGT. CDR3 in DNA: TGTGCCAGCAGGCAACCCGGAGCTAACTATGGCTACACCTTC. This codes for CASRQPGANYGYTF.

The chain is built from TRBV19 and TRBJ1-4; D ambiguous. Germline assignment: CDR1 LNHDA and CDR2 SQIVND (reference sequence). V gave up 4 bases and J gave up 7 bases, with 4 bases separating them. This CDR3 is built from 11 residues. CDR3 nucleotide sequence: TGTGCCAGTAGTAGCGGTGAAAAACTGTTTTTT. This translates into CASSSGEKLFF.

The chain couples TRBV7-9 to TRBJ1-2; D not resolved. Trimming took off 4 bases at V and 2 bases at J, with 2 bases between the two ends. This CDR3 has 11 residues. In germline, CDR1 is SEHNR, CDR2 FQNEAQ (reference sequence). The CDR3 spells CASSSNYGYTF. In DNA, the CDR3 is TGTGCCAGCAGCTCGAACTATGGCTACACCTTC.

The chain couples TRBV28 to TRBJ1-5; maybe TRBD1 (5 bases). The CDR3 extends over 15 amino acids. Germline CDR1 is MDHEN and CDR2 is SYDVKM. The V and J ends lost 6 bases and 3 bases respectively, with 15 bases between them. The CDR3 spells CASRRGRAPNQPQHF. CDR3 nucleotides: TGTGCCAGCAGAAGGGGTCGGGCCCCCAATCAGCCCCAGCATTTT.

The chain combines TRBV27 with TRBJ2-7, with 7 bases identical to TRBD1. Germline lookup yields CDR1 MNHEY and CDR2 SMNVEV (reference sequence). The CDR3 extends over 13 amino acids. Trimming removed 4 bases from V and 5 bases from J; junction bases left unmatched: 5. CDR3 DNA: TGTGCCAGCAGTTACACAGGGGCGGACGAGCAGTACTTC. It yields the protein CASSYTGADEQYF.

V is TRBV11-2 and J is TRBJ2-5; 8 bases are shared with TRBD2. V was clipped by 0 bases and J by 5 bases; unmatched bases: 5. The CDR3 is made up of 15 amino acids. Germline V lookup: CDR1 SGHAT, CDR2 FQNNGV. The CDR3 coding sequence is TGTGCCAGCAGCTTAGAACGGGGGGGCGTGGAGACCCAGTACTTC. Translated, it gives CASSLERGGVETQYF. Drawing the rest from reference TRBV11-2 and TRBJ2-5, the complete variable domain is EAGVAQSPRYKIIEKRQSVAFWCNPISGHATLYWYQQILGQGPKLLIQFQNNGVVDDSQLPKDRFSAERLKGVDSTLKIQPAKLEDSAVYLCASSLERGGVETQYFGPGTRLLVL.

V and J are TRBV7-2 and TRBJ2-1; TRBD2 matches at 7 bases. The V segment lost 1 base and the J segment 2 bases; nucleotides outside the gene matches: 2. The germline V gene has CDR1 SGHTA and CDR2 FQGNSA. The CDR3 consists of 15 residues. CDR3 sequence: CASSLVSGTYNEQFF. In nucleotides, the CDR3 is TGTGCCAGCAGCTTAGTAAGCGGGACCTACAATGAGCAGTTCTTC.

The chain recombines TRBV19 with TRBJ1-2, with TRBD1 identical over 9 bases. The CDR3 spans 15 residues. Germline-derived CDR1 and CDR2 are LNHDA and SQIVND (reference sequence). J was trimmed by 4 bases and V by 6 bases; bases with no gene match: 9. CDR3 residues: CASSGDRALLYGYTF. In nucleotides, the CDR3 is TGTGCCAGTAGCGGGGACAGGGCACTTCTCTATGGCTACACCTTC. Full variable domain (missing parts from reference TRBV19 and TRBJ1-2): DGGITQSPKYLFRKEGQNVTLSCEQNLNHDAMYWYRQDPGQGLRLIYYSQIVNDFQKGDIAEGYSVSREKKESFPLTVTSAQKNPTAFYLCASSGDRALLYGYTFGSGTRLTVV.

This clone has a single count. The J gene is TRBJ2-5, the V gene TRBV14; the D gene is possibly TRBD1 (6 bases). The length of the CDR3 is 14 residues. Germline values: CDR1 SGHDN, CDR2 FVKESK. Trimming took off 4 bases at V and 2 bases at J, with 11 bases between the two ends. CDR3 loop: CASSPWQGQETQYF. The CDR3 DNA reads TGTGCCAGCAGCCCCTGGCAGGGGCAAGAGACCCAGTACTTC.

This clone showed up just once. The V call is TRBV6-1, the J call TRBJ2-7; 8 nucleotides match TRBD2. The ends lost 5 bases at V and 2 bases at J; junction bases unmatched: 5. CDR1 is MNHNS, CDR2 SASEGT, per germline. The CDR3 has 14 residues. CDR3: CASSPGGGTYEQYF. In DNA form, the CDR3 reads TGTGCCAGCAGTCCGGGAGGGGGTACCTACGAGCAGTACTTC.

This clone was counted only a few times. The V call is TRBV5-6, the J call TRBJ1-1; no definite D call. V was clipped by 4 bases and J by 2 bases, with 9 bases between them. This CDR3 has 13 amino acids. Germline lookup yields CDR1 SGHDT and CDR2 YYEEEE. CDR3 DNA: TGTGCCAGCAGCGCAACACCCAACACTGAAGCTTTCTTT. Its protein is CASSATPNTEAFF.

This clone was observed a few times. The chain recombines TRBV5-8 with TRBJ2-7; 13 bases are a match to TRBD2. Unmatched junction bases numbered 6, after V lost 5 bases and J lost 4 bases. Germline-derived CDR1 and CDR2 are SGHTS and YDEGEE. This CDR3 region has 15 residues. The CDR3 reads CASSLQLAGGYEQYF. The CDR3 nucleotides are TGTGCCAGCAGTTTGCAACTAGCGGGAGGGTACGAGCAGTACTTC. Using reference TRBV5-8 and TRBJ2-7 for the parts outside the CDR3, the full variable domain is EAGVTQSPTHLIKTRGQQATLRCSPISGHTSVYWYQQALGLGLQFLLWYDEGEERNRGNFPPRFSGRQFPNYSSELNVNALELEDSALYLCASSLQLAGGYEQYFGPGTRLTVT.